A selection of T cell receptor beta chains follows, all from one sample in a study of blood T cells in healthy people across ages. TCRdb processed the 5' RACE reads anew with MiXCR; each CDR3 protein has one entry. The sample carries 700,000 or so distinct CDR3 sequences, approximately 21% recorded once. Sequenced sample: blood. These TCRs come from a man aged 70 or older in good health. Both conserved end residues are trimmed from each CDR3.

len: 17; j_gene: TRBJ1-5; v_gene: TRBV20-1; CDR3aa: SASNHRAVWGRSNQPQH
len: 11; j_gene: TRBJ2-3; v_gene: TRBV20-1; CDR3aa: SARPTGRDTQY
len: 11; j_gene: TRBJ2-3; v_gene: TRBV19; CDR3aa: ATTTVSSDTQY
len: 14; j_gene: TRBJ2-1; v_gene: TRBV7-2; CDR3aa: ASSLPGTSSYNEQF
len: 9; j_gene: TRBJ1-2; v_gene: TRBV29-1; CDR3aa: SVGGGGGYT
len: 11; j_gene: TRBJ1-1; v_gene: TRBV9; CDR3aa: ASSVSRNTEAF
len: 13; j_gene: TRBJ2-3; v_gene: TRBV24-1; CDR3aa: ATSESGTSTDTQY
len: 13; j_gene: TRBJ2-2; v_gene: TRBV5-1; CDR3aa: ASQLSGTNTGELF
len: 13; j_gene: TRBJ1-5; v_gene: TRBV5-8; CDR3aa: ASSLPSHSNQPQH
len: 12; j_gene: TRBJ1-2; v_gene: TRBV5-1; CDR3aa: ATSPADQNYGYT
len: 12; j_gene: TRBJ2-3; v_gene: TRBV20-1; CDR3aa: SAISGGFPDTQY
len: 13; j_gene: TRBJ2-1; v_gene: TRBV28; CDR3aa: ASSAGGASYNEQF
len: 10; j_gene: TRBJ2-1; v_gene: TRBV20-1; CDR3aa: SARGNNYEQF
len: 13; j_gene: .; v_gene: TRBV2; CDR3aa: ASSLGQAGIYEQY
len: 10; j_gene: TRBJ1-2; v_gene: TRBV12-3/TRBV12-4; CDR3aa: ASSTGTGGYT
len: 11; j_gene: TRBJ2-5; v_gene: TRBV29-1; CDR3aa: SVVKGWGETQY
len: 13; j_gene: TRBJ2-5; v_gene: TRBV19; CDR3aa: ASSDRGEIQETQY
len: 12; j_gene: TRBJ2-7; v_gene: TRBV28; CDR3aa: ASIGVGSPYEQY
len: 12; j_gene: TRBJ2-7; v_gene: TRBV7-8; CDR3aa: ASSDRDIRNEQY
len: 12; j_gene: TRBJ2-5; v_gene: TRBV5-1; CDR3aa: ASSLGGAQETQY
len: 13; j_gene: TRBJ1-1; v_gene: TRBV9; CDR3aa: ASSVVDGMNTEAF
len: 12; j_gene: TRBJ2-1; v_gene: TRBV5-1; CDR3aa: ASSLTAGYNEQF
len: 11; j_gene: TRBJ2-1; v_gene: TRBV20-1; CDR3aa: SARLHPNNEQF
len: 16; j_gene: TRBJ1-2; v_gene: TRBV24-1; CDR3aa: ATSAAPGTGGSNYGYT
len: 10; j_gene: TRBJ2-5; v_gene: TRBV7-9; CDR3aa: ASTLEQETQY
len: 13; j_gene: TRBJ1-3; v_gene: TRBV27; CDR3aa: ASRNSGTDRNTIY
len: 13; j_gene: TRBJ2-1; v_gene: TRBV10-3; CDR3aa: ATQPRLAGDDEQF
len: 14; j_gene: TRBJ2-2; v_gene: TRBV5-1; CDR3aa: ASSRTGTTNTGELF
len: 10; j_gene: TRBJ1-2; v_gene: TRBV12-3/TRBV12-4; CDR3aa: ASSLMYLGYT
len: 10; j_gene: TRBJ2-1; v_gene: TRBV5-6; CDR3aa: ASSRTGTQQF
len: 12; j_gene: TRBJ1-2; v_gene: TRBV12-3/TRBV12-4; CDR3aa: ASSFTPRANGYT
len: 12; j_gene: TRBJ2-1; v_gene: TRBV18; CDR3aa: ASSPTGHNNEQF
len: 16; j_gene: TRBJ2-5; v_gene: TRBV7-6; CDR3aa: ASSLVGASPYAQETQY
len: 13; j_gene: TRBJ2-1; v_gene: TRBV4-1; CDR3aa: ASSQTGSSYNEQF
len: 13; j_gene: TRBJ1-5; v_gene: TRBV6-6; CDR3aa: ASSPIMSADQPQH
len: 15; j_gene: TRBJ1-3; v_gene: TRBV11-2; CDR3aa: ASTPSGSGGRGNTIY
len: 12; j_gene: TRBJ1-1; v_gene: TRBV3-1; CDR3aa: ASSQEYGNTEAF
len: 12; j_gene: TRBJ2-1; v_gene: TRBV19; CDR3aa: ASTGGGGHNEQF
len: 12; j_gene: TRBJ2-1; v_gene: TRBV7-3; CDR3aa: ASSPDRTYNEQF
len: 12; j_gene: TRBJ2-7; v_gene: TRBV11-2; CDR3aa: ASSWNRVGYEQY
len: 13; j_gene: TRBJ1-5; v_gene: TRBV10-3; CDR3aa: AISGGGFGNQPQH